Each of the 25 T cell receptor beta chains below was sequenced from the same sample in a study of blood T cell repertoires in COVID-19. TCRdb's copy holds only in-frame clones and misses some; the assay was immunoSEQ multiplex PCR. The sample records about 170,000 clones, roughly nine tenths being singletons. The sample taken for sequencing was peripheral blood. The origin of the receptors is an elderly woman in a cohort sampled during active or convalescent COVID-19.

This chain links TRBV5-1 with TRBJ2-1; a weak D match, TRBD2 (6 bases). Germline CDR1 SGHRS, CDR2 YFSETQ. The CDR3 runs 14 residues. V lost 1 base and J 1 base, leaving 6 bases between the germline ends. CDR3 amino acids: CASSLRESYNEQFF. The CDR3 DNA reads TGCGCCAGCAGCTTGCGGGAGTCCTACAATGAGCAGTTCTTC.

The CDR3 region is CASSPGTRTNIQYF. For the CDR3, the DNA is TGTGCCAGCAGCCCAGGCACACGTACCAACATTCAGTACTTC. The gene calls are TRBV7-6 and TRBJ2-4, with D uncertain. This CDR3 region has 14 residues. Per germline, CDR1 SGHVS and CDR2 FNYEAQ. V gave up 5 bases and J gave up 7 bases, with 15 bases separating them.

The chain has TRBV9 and TRBJ2-7; TRBD1 agrees at 7 bases. The CDR3 totals 17 residues. Unmatched junction bases numbered 16, after V lost 0 bases and J lost 7 bases. Germline V gene data show CDR1 as SGDLS and CDR2 as YYNGEE. The CDR3 loop reads CASSVEPSTGARGEQYF. The CDR3, as DNA: TGTGCCAGCAGCGTAGAACCCTCCACAGGGGCCCGAGGGGAGCAGTACTTC.

The chain recombines TRBV28 with TRBJ1-3, with D maybe TRBD1 (5 bases). The CDR3 consists of 14 residues. Trimming removed 6 bases from V and 1 base from J, with 10 bases in between. The germline V gene has CDR1 MDHEN and CDR2 SYDVKM. DNA of the CDR3: TGTGCCAGCAGACCCGGGGGATCTGGAAACACCATATATTTT. Translated: CASRPGGSGNTIYF.

The V gene is TRBV11-3, the J gene TRBJ2-1; D is possibly TRBD2 (7 bases). The germline V and J ends were trimmed by 1 base and 6 bases, with 13 bases remaining between them. Germline CDR1 and CDR2: SGHNT and YENEEA. The CDR3 totals 15 residues. As DNA, the CDR3 is TGTGCCAGCAGCTTAGCAGGCGGGGGCCGCAATGAGCAGTTCTTC. It codes for CASSLAGGGRNEQFF.

The V call is TRBV7-7, the J call TRBJ2-3; D is possibly TRBD2 (5 bases). CDR1 is SSHAT, CDR2 FNYEAQ, per germline (reference sequence). Trimming stripped 1 base from V and 2 bases from J, with 10 bases between. The CDR3 extends over 15 amino acids. CDR3 sequence (DNA): TGTGCCAGCAGCTTAGGAGGGCGGTTCACAGATACGCAGTATTTT. This gives the protein CASSLGGRFTDTQYF. Drawing the rest from reference TRBV7-7 and TRBJ2-3, the complete variable domain is GAGVSQSPRYKVTKRGQDVTLRCDPISSHATLYWYQQALGQGPEFLTYFNYEAQPDKSGLPSDRFSAERPEGSISTLTIQRTEQRDSAMYRCASSLGGRFTDTQYFGPGTRLTVL.

This clone occurred once. The V gene is TRBV28, the J gene TRBJ1-4, with unresolved D. CDR3 length equals 14 residues. V dropped 3 bases and J dropped 8 bases, with 13 bases sitting between them. CDR1 is MDHEN, CDR2 SYDVKM, per germline. DNA for the CDR3: TGTGCCAGCAGTTTGATCCCTGCGGGGGAAAAACTGTTTTTT. It is translated as CASSLIPAGEKLFF.

The chain is built from TRBV7-2 and TRBJ2-1; 12 nucleotides agree with TRBD1. V shed 2 bases, J shed 8 bases, and the junction held 16 bases outside the gene matches. From germline, CDR1 is SGHTA and CDR2 FQGNSA. CDR3 length equals 19 residues. CDR3 in amino acids: CASSLTEVYGTGGPDEQFF. The DNA of the CDR3 is TGTGCCAGCAGCTTAACCGAGGTTTATGGGACAGGGGGCCCTGATGAGCAGTTCTTC.

A few counts support this clone. The chain links TRBV10-3 to TRBJ1-1, with unresolved D. Germline CDR1 ENHRY, CDR2 SYGVKD. V was cut by 4 bases and J by 3 bases, with 9 bases left in between. The CDR3 is made up of 13 amino acids. The DNA for the CDR3 is TGTGCCATCAGTGTGGACGGGGACACTGAAGCTTTCTTT. As protein: CAISVDGDTEAFF.

This chain joins TRBV5-4 and TRBJ2-1, with 7 bases matching TRBD1. The V gene end was trimmed by 4 bases and the J gene end by 4 bases; junction bases not matched to a gene: 8. Germline V gene data show CDR1 as SGHNT and CDR2 as YYREEE (reference sequence). The CDR3 is 15 amino acids. For the CDR3, the DNA is TGTGCCAGCAGCACCTTCCGGGACAGTTACAATGAGCAGTTCTTC. Translation: CASSTFRDSYNEQFF.

This chain uses TRBV7-9 with TRBJ1-1; D unclear. Germline V gene lookup returns CDR1 SEHNR and CDR2 FQNEAQ (reference sequence). Trimming removed 5 bases at V and 3 bases at J, with 19 bases between. The CDR3 loop spans 16 amino acids. In nucleotides, the CDR3 is TGTGCCAGCAGCCGAATCCGACTCTCTCTTTACACTGAAGCTTTCTTT. Amino acids: CASSRIRLSLYTEAFF.

J is TRBJ2-7 and V is TRBV5-3; 8 nucleotides line up with TRBD1. TRBV5-3 is an open reading frame, and its role is uncertain. The CDR3 has 16 amino acids. V dropped 0 bases and J dropped 3; count of bases not matched to a gene: 8. CDR3 nucleotide sequence: TGTGCCAGAAGCTTGGGCCCGACAGGGGACCTCTACGAGCAGTACTTC. As protein: CARSLGPTGDLYEQYF.

The CDR3 sequence: CASSDRTSGTYEQYV. In DNA, the CDR3 is TGCGCCAGCAGTGATCGGACTAGCGGGACCTACGAGCAGTACGTC. This chain uses TRBV10-2 with TRBJ2-7; 12 bases are a match to TRBD2. The V gene end was trimmed by 3 bases and the J gene end by 2 bases; junction bases not matched to a gene: 2. CDR1 and CDR2 (germline): WSHSY, SAAADI. The CDR3 spans 15 residues.

V usage is TRBV28 and J usage is TRBJ1-2, with TRBD1 as a possible D gene (6 bases). Germline loops: CDR1 MDHEN, CDR2 SYDVKM. V shed 6 bases and J shed 5 bases, with 19 bases lying between them. The CDR3 runs to 15 residues. The DNA of the CDR3 is TGTGCCAGCAGAAACAGGGCTGCCGTTAGTTATGGCTACACCTTC. It yields the protein CASRNRAAVSYGYTF.

This chain joins TRBV6-6 and TRBJ2-7; 8 bases align to TRBD2. Germline CDR1 is MNHNY and CDR2 is SVGAGI (reference sequence). The CDR3 spans 13 residues. The trim removed 7 bases at V and 2 bases at J, leaving 4 bases unmatched. CDR3 bases: TGTGCCAGCACCCCAGCGGGGGCCTACGAGCAGTACTTC. This gives the protein CASTPAGAYEQYF.

The chain recombines TRBV12-3 or TRBV12-4 with TRBJ2-5, with TRBD2 as a possible D gene (6 bases). The germline V and J ends were trimmed by 7 bases and 7 bases, with 16 bases remaining between them. There are 13 residues in the CDR3. CDR3 in DNA: TGTGCCAGCATGATGGGGGGATTAGTGACCCAGTACTTC. This sequence encodes CASMMGGLVTQYF.

Only a few counts were recorded for this clone. V gene TRBV19 combines with J gene TRBJ1-2, with TRBD1 matching over 7 bases. The CDR3 runs 15 residues. V dropped 5 bases and J dropped 4; count of bases not matched to a gene: 10. Germline V gene data show CDR1 as LNHDA and CDR2 as SQIVND (reference sequence). CDR3 protein: CASSLRHRGVYGYTF. CDR3 coding DNA: TGTGCCAGTAGTCTTCGTCACAGGGGTGTCTATGGCTACACCTTC.

The chain combines TRBV19 with TRBJ2-1; D is possibly TRBD2 (6 bases). Germline CDR1 reads LNHDA; CDR2 reads SQIVND (reference sequence). This CDR3 comprises 14 residues. Between the trimmed V and J ends, which lost 10 bases and 4 bases, there was a span of 17 bases. CDR3 sequence: CATRSGTSYNEQFF. Written as DNA, the CDR3 is TGTGCCACCCGATCCGGGACTTCTTACAATGAGCAGTTCTTC.

The chain employs TRBV28 and TRBJ1-4; D is unresolved. Trimming stripped 7 bases from V and 6 bases from J, with 21 bases between. The CDR3 runs 16 residues. From germline, CDR1 is MDHEN and CDR2 SYDVKM. This CDR3 is CASTPPEAHSYEKLFF. The CDR3 DNA follows: TGTGCCAGCACTCCGCCAGAGGCCCACTCGTATGAAAAACTGTTTTTT.

The chain uses TRBV24-1 and TRBJ2-2; TRBD1 aligns across 9 bases. Trimming cost V 4 bases and J 7 bases; bases outside gene matches: 6. Germline values: CDR1 KGHDR, CDR2 SFDVKD. The length of the CDR3 is 15 residues. The CDR3 is CATSETGQGDGELFF. The DNA of the CDR3 is TGTGCCACCAGTGAGACGGGACAGGGAGACGGGGAGCTGTTTTTT.

The genes are TRBV4-1 and TRBJ2-7, with 16 bases lining up with TRBD2. The germline CDR1 and CDR2 sequences are MGHRA and YSYEKL. V shed 5 bases, J shed 4 bases, and the junction held 5 bases outside the gene matches. The length of the CDR3 is 16 residues. The CDR3 reads CASSLGLAGGPYEQYF. In DNA, the CDR3 is TGCGCCAGCAGCTTGGGACTAGCGGGGGGGCCGTACGAGCAGTACTTC.

This chain joins TRBV2 and TRBJ2-5; D remains unclear. Trimming took off 2 bases at V and 5 bases at J, with 3 bases between the two ends. Germline loops: CDR1 SNHLY, CDR2 FYNNEI. The CDR3 covers 11 residues. CDR3 nucleotides: TGTGCCAGCAGTGAAAGCGAGACCCAGTACTTC. This sequence encodes CASSESETQYF. Drawing the rest from reference TRBV2 and TRBJ2-5, the complete variable domain is EPEVTQTPSHQVTQMGQEVILRCVPISNHLYFYWYRQILGQKVEFLVSFYNNEISEKSEIFDDQFSVERPDGSNFTLKIRSTKLEDSAMYFCASSESETQYFGPGTRLLVL.

This rearrangement joins TRBV6-2 or TRBV6-3 to TRBJ1-1; D is unclear. Germline V gene sequence: CDR1 MNHEY, CDR2 SVGEGT. The CDR3 covers 12 residues. The V end was cut by 4 bases, the J end by 7 bases, with 10 bases between. This CDR3 reads CASSSSLNEAFF. CDR3 nucleotides: TGTGCCAGCAGTTCTAGTTTGAATGAAGCTTTCTTT.

This chain links TRBV21-1 with TRBJ1-2. TRBV21-1 is termed a pseudogene. The length of the CDR3 is 11 residues. The CDR3 DNA follows: TGTGCCAGCAGCGAGACTCATGGCTACACCTTC. This translates into CASSETHGYTF.

The rearrangement joins TRBV9 to TRBJ1-2, with D perhaps matching TRBD1 (5 bases). CDR1 is SGDLS and CDR2 is YYNGEE in the germline V gene. Trimming shortened V by 3 bases and J by 2 bases, and 23 bases separated the two germline ends. This CDR3 comprises 18 residues. The CDR3 region is CASSAPWGGINPNYGYTF. CDR3 DNA sequence: TGTGCCAGCAGCGCCCCGTGGGGGGGGATCAACCCCAACTATGGCTACACCTTC.